A single sample is the source of the 18 T cell receptor beta chains below, sequenced in a study of blood T cell repertoires in COVID-19. Using immunoSEQ multiplex PCR, the repertoire was profiled, and TCRdb retains in-frame clones only, with some absent. The data hold a few hundred thousand clones, with approximately 89% observed a single time. The sample taken for sequencing was peripheral blood. The source is a woman under 40 with COVID-19, enrolled during active disease.

This chain links TRBV6-2 or TRBV6-3 with TRBJ2-3, with 9 bases that match TRBD2. The CDR3 is made up of 17 amino acids. The trim removed 1 base at V and 2 bases at J, leaving 7 bases unmatched. CDR1 is MNHEY, CDR2 SVGEGT, per germline. CDR3 sequence (DNA): TGTGCCAGCAGTTACTGGGTGCGGGAGGGTTACACAGATACGCAGTATTTT. Translated: CASSYWVREGYTDTQYF.

The gene calls are TRBV24-1 and TRBJ1-2, with unresolved D. V lost 5 bases to trimming and J lost 6 bases, with 12 bases between them. CDR3 length: 13 residues. Germline CDR1 KGHDR, CDR2 SFDVKD. CDR3 DNA sequence: TGTGCCACCAGTGCGGGGTCCGGGGATGGCTACACCTTC. Translation gives CATSAGSGDGYTF.

The chain carries TRBV5-1 and TRBJ1-2; the D is unclear. V was cut by 4 bases and J by 4 bases, with 14 bases left in between. The CDR3 covers 14 residues. In germline, CDR1 is SGHRS, CDR2 YFSETQ. The CDR3, as DNA: TGCGCCAGCAGCCCGTCCTACAGCAGCTATGGCTACACCTTC. Protein sequence: CASSPSYSSYGYTF.

In this sample, this clone turned up many times. The rearrangement joins TRBV6-1 to TRBJ1-5; D is possibly TRBD1 (5 bases). The germline CDR1 and CDR2 sequences are MNHNS and SASEGT. Trimming shortened V by 4 bases and J by 2 bases, and 18 bases separated the two germline ends. This CDR3 region has 17 residues. In nucleotides, the CDR3 is TGTGCCAGCAGTGGGGTCCCAGGGTTTCGCCGCAATCAGCCCCAGCATTTT. Its translation is CASSGVPGFRRNQPQHF.

V gene TRBV6-5 combines with J gene TRBJ1-2; possibly TRBD1 for D (6 bases). This CDR3 has 11 amino acids. V was shortened by 7 bases and J by 8 bases, with 11 bases between the two germline ends. Germline V gene lookup returns CDR1 MNHEY and CDR2 SVGAGI. This CDR3 is CASTEGEGYTF. The CDR3 nucleotides are TGTGCCAGCACCGAGGGGGAGGGCTACACCTTC.

The chain couples TRBV2 to TRBJ2-6; tentative D call: TRBD2 (6 bases). Germline CDR1 is SNHLY and CDR2 is FYNNEI. The CDR3 has 18 residues. V was clipped by 2 bases and J by 3 bases, with 17 bases between them. The CDR3 DNA sequence: TGTGCCAGCAGTGAATTTTTACGGCGGGGAAATGGGGCCAACGTCCTGACTTTC. This sequence encodes CASSEFLRRGNGANVLTF.

The chain recombines TRBV4-3 with TRBJ2-7, with a weak D call TRBD1 (5 bases). The CDR3 has 16 amino acids. Germline CDR1 reads LGHNA; CDR2 reads YSLEER. Trimming took off 0 bases at V and 4 bases at J, with 16 bases between the two ends. CDR3 sequence reads: CASSQENERGRYEQYF. The CDR3 DNA follows: TGCGCCAGCAGCCAAGAAAATGAAAGGGGAAGATACGAGCAGTACTTC.

The chain is built from TRBV5-4 and TRBJ2-7; possibly TRBD1 for D (6 bases). V was shortened by 4 bases and J by 2 bases, with 16 bases between the two germline ends. This CDR3 is built from 15 residues. CDR1 and CDR2 (germline): SGHNT, YYREEE (reference sequence). The CDR3 loop is CASSQDGGGTYEQYF. CDR3 bases: TGTGCCAGCAGCCAGGATGGTGGGGGCACCTACGAGCAGTACTTC.

The V gene is TRBV11-3, the J gene TRBJ2-6; TRBD1 agrees at 7 bases. V gave up 5 bases and J gave up 1 base; unmatched junction bases: 8. From germline, CDR1 is SGHNT and CDR2 YENEEA. The CDR3 totals 17 residues. The CDR3, as DNA: TGTGCCAGCAGCCCAGGACCGACAGGGTCTGGGGCCAACGTCCTGACTTTC. It translates to CASSPGPTGSGANVLTF.

V usage is TRBV5-5 and J usage is TRBJ1-2; no definite D call. The CDR3 spans 12 residues. Trimming took 3 bases from V and 8 from J, leaving 11 bases between them. Germline V gives CDR1 SGHKS, CDR2 YYEKEE (reference sequence). CDR3 protein: CASSSPRKGYTF. DNA for the CDR3: TGTGCCAGCAGCTCCCCCAGGAAGGGCTACACCTTC. Together with reference TRBV5-5 and TRBJ1-2, the CDR3 gives the full variable domain: DAGVTQSPTHLIKTRGQQVTLRCSPISGHKSVSWYQQVLGQGPQFIFQYYEKEERGRGNFPDRFSARQFPNYSSELNVNALLLGDSALYLCASSSPRKGYTFGSGTRLTVV.

This chain connects TRBV6-2 or TRBV6-3 to TRBJ1-1; D perhaps matches TRBD1 (5 bases). There are 16 residues in the CDR3. From germline, CDR1 is MNHEY and CDR2 SVGEGT. With 6 bases removed from V and 4 bases from J, the gap between germline ends came to 21 bases. Here the CDR3 DNA reads TGTGCCAGCAGCTCGTCCTTGGTGGGGGAGGGCACTGAAGCTTTCTTT. Translated: CASSSSLVGEGTEAFF.

V gene TRBV9 combines with J gene TRBJ2-1; possible D gene TRBD2, 7 bases. The ends were cut back, 4 bases at V and 7 bases at J, with 24 bases in the middle. CDR3 length: 17 residues. Germline V CDR1 and CDR2: SGDLS, YYNGEE. DNA for the CDR3: TGTGCCAGCAGCCCGGGAGGTCGCGGGGGCCCAAAAAATGAGCAGTTCTTC. Protein: CASSPGGRGGPKNEQFF. Variable domain in full (rest from reference TRBV9 and TRBJ2-1): DSGVTQTPKHLITATGQRVTLRCSPRSGDLSVYWYQQSLDQGLQFLIQYYNGEERAKGNILERFSAQQFPDLHSELNLSSLELGDSALYFCASSPGGRGGPKNEQFFGPGTRLTVL.

The chain uses TRBV2 and TRBJ2-3; 9 positions agree with TRBD2. This CDR3 spans 14 amino acids. The V gene's germline CDR1 is SNHLY and CDR2 FYNNEI. With V trimmed by 8 bases and J by 6 bases, 9 bases remained unmatched. This CDR3 reads CASGEGTSSDTQYF. The CDR3 DNA reads TGTGCCAGCGGGGAAGGGACTAGCTCTGATACGCAGTATTTT.

The rearrangement links TRBV13 to TRBJ2-3, with 12 nucleotides matching TRBD2. Losses at the gene ends were 2 bases for V and 2 bases for J; bases not matched to a gene: 8. Germline V gene lookup returns CDR1 PRHDT and CDR2 FYEKMQ (reference sequence). This CDR3 comprises 18 residues. Written as DNA, the CDR3 is TGTGCCAGCAGCTTACGGCACCGACTAGCGGGGGACACAGATACGCAGTATTTT. It encodes CASSLRHRLAGDTDTQYF.

The chain employs TRBV14 and TRBJ2-2; a weak D match, TRBD1 (7 bases). Germline V gene data show CDR1 as SGHDN and CDR2 as FVKESK. There are 17 residues in the CDR3. V lost 3 bases and J lost 5, with 19 bases in between. The CDR3, as DNA: TGTGCCAGCAGCCAGGACTACACAGGGGCACGGACCGGGGAGCTGTTTTTT. Its protein product is CASSQDYTGARTGELFF.

This clone is a singleton in its sample. The rearrangement links TRBV4-3 to TRBJ2-1, with D perhaps TRBD2 (7 bases). The germline V gene encodes CDR1 LGHNA and CDR2 YSLEER. The CDR3 loop spans 16 amino acids. V lost 6 bases and J lost 3, with 18 bases in between. This CDR3 is CASRPNSGGRYNEQFF. The CDR3, as DNA: TGCGCCAGCAGGCCAAACTCCGGGGGGCGCTACAATGAGCAGTTCTTC.

This clone was picked up a small number of times. CDR3 amino acids: CASSLGYRQGADYGYTF. As DNA, the CDR3 is TGTGCCAGCAGCTTAGGGTATAGACAGGGGGCGGACTATGGCTACACCTTC. The rearrangement joins TRBV11-2 to TRBJ1-2; TRBD1 aligns across 10 bases. The CDR3 has 17 amino acids. Germline loops: CDR1 SGHAT, CDR2 FQNNGV. V trimming: 1 base; J trimming: 3 bases; junction bases outside the gene matches: 8.

The gene calls are TRBV2 and TRBJ2-3, with 15 bases that match TRBD2. V dropped 8 bases and J dropped 5; count of bases not matched to a gene: 5. The length of the CDR3 is 15 residues. Germline V gene data show CDR1 as SNHLY and CDR2 as FYNNEI. The CDR3 sequence is CASRPGLAGGDTQYF. The CDR3 DNA is TGTGCCAGCCGACCGGGACTAGCGGGGGGAGATACGCAGTATTTT.